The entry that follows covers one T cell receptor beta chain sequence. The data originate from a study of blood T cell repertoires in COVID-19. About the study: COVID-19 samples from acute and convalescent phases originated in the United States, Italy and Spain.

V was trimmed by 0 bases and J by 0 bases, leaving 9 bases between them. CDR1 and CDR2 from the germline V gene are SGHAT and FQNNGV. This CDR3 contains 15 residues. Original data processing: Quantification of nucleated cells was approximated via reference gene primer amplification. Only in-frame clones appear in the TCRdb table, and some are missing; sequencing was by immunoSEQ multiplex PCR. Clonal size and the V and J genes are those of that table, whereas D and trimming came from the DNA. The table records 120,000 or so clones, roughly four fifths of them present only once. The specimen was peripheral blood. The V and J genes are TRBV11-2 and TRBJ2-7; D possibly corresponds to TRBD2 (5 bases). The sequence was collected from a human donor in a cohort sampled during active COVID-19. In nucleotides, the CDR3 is TGTGCCAGCAGCTTAGAGGGAGTTAGCTCCTACGAGCAGTACTTC. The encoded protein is CASSLEGVSSYEQYF.